The clone carrying this T cell receptor (beta chain) was detected only a few times. Its antigen remains unknown. The germline gives CDR1 MDHEN, CDR2 SYDVKM. This CDR3 spans 14 amino acids. V was clipped by 7 bases and J by 4 bases, with 17 bases between them. These data come from a study of identical twins. Whole-study results and caveats: Out-of-frame beta sequences exhibited a weaker degree of excess twin sharing. Modelling underestimated the level of out-of-frame TCR alpha sharing observed in monozygotic twins.

Through template switching, a universal primer site was introduced, and the cDNA contained unique molecular identifiers. Via MiXCR, TCRdb re-called the 5' RACE reads, giving one row per CDR3 protein. The sample carries some 300,000 distinct CDR3 sequences, 9% to 15% recorded once. The same specimen was also included in a second study, on yellow fever vaccine responses in identical twins.

The TCR sequence derives from a young woman in good health. Material for sequencing was CD8+ T cells sorted from blood. The chain employs TRBV28 and TRBJ2-7; D perhaps matches TRBD1 (6 bases). The CDR3 protein is CASTLRPRGYEQYF. The CDR3 DNA follows: TGTGCCAGCACCCTACGGCCCAGGGGATACGAGCAGTACTTC.